This TCR beta chain is drawn from a study of blood T cell repertoires in COVID-19. Study at large: The cDNA or gDNA used as material had been derived from T cells, B-cell-depleted T cells, or PBMCs.

The participants were between about 18 and 95 years old and came from 24 US areas. Sequencing used immunoSEQ multiplex PCR; TCRdb keeps in-frame clones, though not all of them. The sample shows around 160,000 clones, roughly 84% of them seen only once. This receptor was obtained from a woman aged 60-70 years who had recovered from COVID-19. The material sequenced was PBMCs or T cells enriched from blood (not recorded which).

CDR3 nucleotide sequence: TGCGCCAGCAGCCTATGGACAGGATCAGCCAAAAACATTCAGTACTTC. Its protein product is CASSLWTGSAKNIQYF. V is TRBV5-1 and J is TRBJ2-4, with 7 positions matching TRBD1. V was pared by 4 bases and J by 0 bases, with 7 bases of the junction left unmatched. Per the germline V gene, CDR1 is SGHRS and CDR2 is YFSETQ. There are 16 residues in the CDR3. The complete variable domain, with remaining parts taken from reference TRBV5-1 and TRBJ2-4, reads KAGVTQTPRYLIKTRGQQVTLSCSPISGHRSVSWYQQTPGQGLQFLFEYFSETQRNKGNFPGRFSGRQFSNSRSEMNVSTLELGDSALYLCASSLWTGSAKNIQYFGAGTRLSVL.